This T cell receptor beta chain was identified in a study of CD8+ T cells in alopecia areata. Study as a whole: Twice daily, treated patients received 5 to 10 mg of oral tofacitinib. General study findings and limits: Scalp clonality dropped significantly under tofacitinib, as did expanded CD8+ top-100 clones. While tofacitinib was given, many expanded lesional clones persisted in scalp and blood.

The V end was cut by 5 bases, the J end by 6 bases, with 9 bases between. This CDR3 has 12 residues. CDR1 is SEHNR and CDR2 is FQNEAQ in the germline V gene (reference sequence). Remarks on this clone: The antigen remains unidentified. The same CDR3 is also encoded by other DNA sequences in this sample.

In each case, RNA was isolated and then reverse transcribed into cDNA as the sequencing template. The data were produced by immunoSEQ multiplex PCR, yet TCRdb's version contains in-frame clones alone and is incomplete. This sample has 150,000 to 200,000 clones, with around 50% found just once. Treatment meaning: oral pan-JAK inhibitor, 5-10 mg twice daily. Collected material from alopecia areata patients comprised lesional scalp punch biopsies and peripheral blood. Material: CD8+ T cells sorted from blood, obtained at week 24, from a patient treated with tofacitinib. This TCR was recovered from a human donor with alopecia areata. The chain links TRBV7-9 to TRBJ2-3; unclear D gene. The CDR3 DNA reads TGTGCCAGCAGCCCCGGACCCGATACGCAGTATTTT. It encodes CASSPGPDTQYF.